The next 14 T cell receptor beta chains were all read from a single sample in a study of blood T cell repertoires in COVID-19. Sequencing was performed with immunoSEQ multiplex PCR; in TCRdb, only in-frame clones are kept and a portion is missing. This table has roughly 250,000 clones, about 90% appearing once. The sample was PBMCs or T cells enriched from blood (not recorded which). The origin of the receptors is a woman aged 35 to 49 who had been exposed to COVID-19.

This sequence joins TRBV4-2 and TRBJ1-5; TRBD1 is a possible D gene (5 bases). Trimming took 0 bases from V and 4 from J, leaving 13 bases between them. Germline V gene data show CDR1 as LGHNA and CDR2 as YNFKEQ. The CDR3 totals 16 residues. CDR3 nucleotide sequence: TGTGCCAGCAGCCAAGAATTCGCAGGGTATAATCAGCCCCAGCATTTT. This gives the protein CASSQEFAGYNQPQHF.

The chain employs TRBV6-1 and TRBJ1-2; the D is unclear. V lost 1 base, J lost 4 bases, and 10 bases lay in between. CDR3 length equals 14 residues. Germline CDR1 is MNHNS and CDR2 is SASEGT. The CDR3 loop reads CASSEDGMAYGYTF. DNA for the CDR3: TGTGCCAGCAGTGAAGACGGGATGGCCTATGGCTACACCTTC.

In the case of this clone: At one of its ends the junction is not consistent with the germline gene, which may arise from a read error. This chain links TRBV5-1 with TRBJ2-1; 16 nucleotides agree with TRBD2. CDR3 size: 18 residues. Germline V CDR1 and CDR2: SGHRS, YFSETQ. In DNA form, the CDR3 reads TGTGCCAGCAGCTTGGGACTAGCGGGAGGGGGGTCCTACAATGAGCAGTTCTTC. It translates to CASSLGLAGGGSYNEQFF.

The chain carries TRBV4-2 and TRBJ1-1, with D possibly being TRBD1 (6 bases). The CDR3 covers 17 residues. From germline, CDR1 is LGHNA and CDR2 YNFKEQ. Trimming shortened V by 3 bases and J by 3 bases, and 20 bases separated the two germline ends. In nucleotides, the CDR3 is TGTGCCAGCAGCCAGGGGCCTACAGGGTATTTGGACACTGAAGCTTTCTTT. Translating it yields CASSQGPTGYLDTEAFF.

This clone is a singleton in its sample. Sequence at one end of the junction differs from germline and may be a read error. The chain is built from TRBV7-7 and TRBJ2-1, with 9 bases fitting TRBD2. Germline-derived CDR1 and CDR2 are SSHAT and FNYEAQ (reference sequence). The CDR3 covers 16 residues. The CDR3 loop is CASSSVSGSSYNEQFF. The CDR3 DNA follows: TGTGCTAGCAGCTCCGTTAGCGGGAGCTCCTACAATGAGCAGTTCTTC.

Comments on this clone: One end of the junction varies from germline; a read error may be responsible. The CDR3 nucleotides read TGTGCCAGCAGCGGACAGGGATATGGTTACACCTTC. Its protein product is CASSGQGYGYTF. V is TRBV5-1 and J is TRBJ1-2; 8 nucleotides align to TRBD1. The CDR3 covers 12 residues. Germline V gene data show CDR1 as SGHRS and CDR2 as YFSETQ.

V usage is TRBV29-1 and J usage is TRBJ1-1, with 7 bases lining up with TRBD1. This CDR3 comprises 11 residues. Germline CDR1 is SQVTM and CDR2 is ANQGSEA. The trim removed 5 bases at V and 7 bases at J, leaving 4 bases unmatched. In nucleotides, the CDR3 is TGCAGCGTTACGACAGGGAATGAAGCTTTCTTT. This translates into CSVTTGNEAFF. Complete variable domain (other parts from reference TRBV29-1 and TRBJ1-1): SAVISQKPSRDICQRGTSLTIQCQVDSQVTMMFWYRQQPGQSLTLIATANQGSEATYESGFVIDKFPISRPNLTFSTLTVSNMSPEDSSIYLCSVTTGNEAFFGQGTRLTVV.

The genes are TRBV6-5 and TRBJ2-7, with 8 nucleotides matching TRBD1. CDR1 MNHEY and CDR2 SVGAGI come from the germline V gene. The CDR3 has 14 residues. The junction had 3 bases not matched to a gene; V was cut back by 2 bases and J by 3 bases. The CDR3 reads CASSYQDRVYEQYF. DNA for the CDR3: TGTGCCAGCAGTTACCAGGACAGGGTCTACGAGCAGTACTTC.

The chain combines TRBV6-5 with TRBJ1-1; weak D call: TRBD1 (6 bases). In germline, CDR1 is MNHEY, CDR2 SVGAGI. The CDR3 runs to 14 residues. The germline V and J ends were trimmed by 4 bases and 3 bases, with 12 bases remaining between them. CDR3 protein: CASSSQDSYTEAFF. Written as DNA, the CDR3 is TGTGCCAGCAGTTCTCAGGACAGCTACACTGAAGCTTTCTTT.

This chain's CDR3 is CASSFSQWGGLAFF. DNA for the CDR3: TGTGCCAGCAGCTTCTCACAGTGGGGGGGGCTGGCTTTCTTT. The chain couples TRBV11-2 to TRBJ1-1, with D maybe TRBD1 (6 bases). CDR3 length: 14 amino acids. The V end lost 3 bases, the J end lost 11 bases, and 19 bases lay between the germline ends. Germline V gives CDR1 SGHAT, CDR2 FQNNGV.

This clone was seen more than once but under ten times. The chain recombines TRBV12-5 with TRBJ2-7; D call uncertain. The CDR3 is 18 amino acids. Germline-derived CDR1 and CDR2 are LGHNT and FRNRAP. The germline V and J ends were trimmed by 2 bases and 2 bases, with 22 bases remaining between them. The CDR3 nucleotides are TGTGCTAGTGGTTTGCCCCATCTGCCCTACCCAATACCCTACGAGCAGTACGTC. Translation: CASGLPHLPYPIPYEQYV.

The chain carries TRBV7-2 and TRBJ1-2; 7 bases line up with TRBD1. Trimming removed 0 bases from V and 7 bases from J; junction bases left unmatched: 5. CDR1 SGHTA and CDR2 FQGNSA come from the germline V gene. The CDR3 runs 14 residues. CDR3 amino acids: CASSLADPGGGYTF. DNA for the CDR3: TGTGCCAGCAGCTTAGCGGATCCAGGGGGTGGCTACACCTTC.

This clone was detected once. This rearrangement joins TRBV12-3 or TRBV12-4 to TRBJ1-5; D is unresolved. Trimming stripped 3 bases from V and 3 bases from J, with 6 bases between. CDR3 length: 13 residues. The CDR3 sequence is CASSLRDNQPQHF. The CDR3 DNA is TGTGCCAGCAGTTTGAGGGACAATCAGCCCCAGCATTTT.

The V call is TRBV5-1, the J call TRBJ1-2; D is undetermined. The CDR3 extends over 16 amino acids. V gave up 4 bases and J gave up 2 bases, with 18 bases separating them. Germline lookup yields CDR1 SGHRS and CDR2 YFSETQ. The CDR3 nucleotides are TGCGCCAGCAGCCGATACAACGCTCCGGGAAACTATGGCTACACCTTC. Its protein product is CASSRYNAPGNYGYTF.